The 7 T cell receptor beta chains below come from one sample, sequenced in a study of cytomegalovirus exposure and HLA in healthy donors. PCR involved 60 Vbeta and 13 Jbeta primers. Assay: immunoSEQ multiplex PCR; the TCRdb copy retains only in-frame clones and omits some. The sample consists of approximately 150,000 clones, 78% of them appearing once. Sequencing input: PBMCs. The receptors shown here come from a woman aged 18-29 years in good health and CMV-seropositive.

The gene calls are TRBV6-6 and TRBJ2-7, with TRBD1 matching 9 bases. The CDR3 is 14 amino acids. Germline loops: CDR1 MNHNY, CDR2 SVGAGI (reference sequence). The J segment lost 4 bases and the V segment lost 5 bases, leaving 6 bases of the junction unmatched. This CDR3 reads CASSRTGESYEQYF. In DNA form, the CDR3 reads TGTGCCAGCAGTCGGACAGGGGAATCTTACGAGCAGTACTTC.

V and J are TRBV6-5 and TRBJ2-5, with D hard to call. The germline CDR1 and CDR2 sequences are MNHEY and SVGAGI. The CDR3 is made up of 13 amino acids. Trimming took 2 bases from V and 2 from J, leaving 6 bases between them. The CDR3 nucleotides are TGTGCCAGCAGTTACGGCAGTCAAGAGACCCAGTACTTC. The encoded protein is CASSYGSQETQYF.

This rearrangement joins TRBV4-1 to TRBJ2-7; perhaps TRBD2 as D (5 bases). Trimming pared 1 base from V and 0 bases from J, leaving 13 bases between. The CDR3 covers 16 residues. Germline assignment: CDR1 MGHRA and CDR2 YSYEKL. The DNA of the CDR3 is TGCGCCAGCAGCCAAGCGATCAAACGGGGCTCCTACGAGCAGTACTTC. It translates to CASSQAIKRGSYEQYF.

This clone was counted a single time. The CDR3 loop is CASSFGSLRGQGAFF. Here the CDR3 DNA reads TGTGCCAGCAGCTTCGGCAGTCTTAGGGGGCAGGGTGCTTTCTTT. The rearrangement uses TRBV7-2 and TRBJ1-1; 7 nucleotides agree with TRBD1. This CDR3 region has 15 residues. Germline V gene lookup returns CDR1 SGHTA and CDR2 FQGNSA. V lost 3 bases, J lost 11 bases, and 15 bases stayed unmatched.

The chain recombines TRBV2 with TRBJ2-2; TRBD2 matches 12 bases. CDR1 is SNHLY, CDR2 FYNNEI, per germline. The V segment lost 6 bases and the J segment 1 base; nucleotides outside the gene matches: 6. The CDR3 contains 17 residues. As DNA, the CDR3 is TGTGCCAGCAGCGCACCGACTAGCGGGGGGAACACCGGGGAGCTGTTTTTT. Translated, it gives CASSAPTSGGNTGELFF.

V is TRBV19 and J is TRBJ1-2; 7 nucleotides agree with TRBD1. Trimming at V came to 5 bases and at J to 5 bases, leaving 17 bases not matched to a gene. The CDR3 runs to 17 residues. Germline CDR1 and CDR2: LNHDA and SQIVND (reference sequence). CDR3 loop: CASSFLGTAKTLYGYTF. The DNA for the CDR3 is TGTGCCAGTAGTTTCCTTGGGACAGCCAAGACCTTATATGGCTACACCTTC.

This clone has only a few counts. The V call is TRBV27, the J call TRBJ1-6, with D hard to call. The CDR3 is made up of 13 amino acids. V lost 6 bases and J lost 9, with 12 bases in between. CDR1 MNHEY and CDR2 SMNVEV come from the germline V gene (reference sequence). The CDR3 coding sequence is TGTGCCAGCAGGGAGAACGTGGCTTCACCCCTCCACTTT. Translating it yields CASRENVASPLHF.